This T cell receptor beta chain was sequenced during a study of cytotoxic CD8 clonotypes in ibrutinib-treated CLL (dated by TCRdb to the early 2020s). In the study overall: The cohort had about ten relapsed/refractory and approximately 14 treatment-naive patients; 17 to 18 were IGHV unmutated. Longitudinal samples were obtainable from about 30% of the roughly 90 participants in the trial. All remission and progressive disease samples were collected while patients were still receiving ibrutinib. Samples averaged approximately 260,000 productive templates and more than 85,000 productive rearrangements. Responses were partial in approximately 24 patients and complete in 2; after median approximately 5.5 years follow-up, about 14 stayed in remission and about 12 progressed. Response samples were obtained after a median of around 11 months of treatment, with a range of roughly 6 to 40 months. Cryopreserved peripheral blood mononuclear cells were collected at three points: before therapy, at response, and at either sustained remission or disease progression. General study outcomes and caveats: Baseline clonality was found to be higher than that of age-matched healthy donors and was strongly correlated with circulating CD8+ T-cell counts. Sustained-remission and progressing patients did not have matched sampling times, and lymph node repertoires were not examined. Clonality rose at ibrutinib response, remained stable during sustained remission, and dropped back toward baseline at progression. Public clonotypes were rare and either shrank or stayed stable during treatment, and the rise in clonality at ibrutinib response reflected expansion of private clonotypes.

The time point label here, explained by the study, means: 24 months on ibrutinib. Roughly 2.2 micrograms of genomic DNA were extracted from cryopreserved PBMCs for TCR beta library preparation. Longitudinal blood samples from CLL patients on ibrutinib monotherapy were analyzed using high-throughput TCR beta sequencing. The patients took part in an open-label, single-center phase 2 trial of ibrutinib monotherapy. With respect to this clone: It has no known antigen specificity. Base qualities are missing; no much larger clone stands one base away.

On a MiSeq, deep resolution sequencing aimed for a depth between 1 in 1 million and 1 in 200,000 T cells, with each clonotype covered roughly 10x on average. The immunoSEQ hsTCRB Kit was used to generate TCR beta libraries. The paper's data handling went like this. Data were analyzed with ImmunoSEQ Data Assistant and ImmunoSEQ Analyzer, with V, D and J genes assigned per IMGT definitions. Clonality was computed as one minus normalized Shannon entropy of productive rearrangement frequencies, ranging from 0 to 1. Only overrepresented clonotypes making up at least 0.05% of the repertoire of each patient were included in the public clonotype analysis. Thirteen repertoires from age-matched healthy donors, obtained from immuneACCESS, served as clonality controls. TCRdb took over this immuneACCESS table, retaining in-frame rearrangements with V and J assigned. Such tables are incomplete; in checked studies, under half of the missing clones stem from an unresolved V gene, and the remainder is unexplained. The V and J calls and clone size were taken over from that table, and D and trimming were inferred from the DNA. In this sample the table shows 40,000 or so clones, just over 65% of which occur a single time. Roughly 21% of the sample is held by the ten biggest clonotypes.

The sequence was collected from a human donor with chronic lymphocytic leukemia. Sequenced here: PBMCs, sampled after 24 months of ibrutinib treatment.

The CDR3: CASSLSKDRDRGHEQFF. The nucleotides read TGTGCCAGCAGCTTATCGAAGGACCGGGACAGGGGTCATGAGCAGTTCTTC. In this chain, TRBV7-9 is recombined with TRBJ2-1, with 10 middle bases fitting TRBD1. The germline V gene (reference sequence) provides CDR1 SEHNR and CDR2 FQNEAQ. Compared with germline, V lacks 2 bases and J lacks 8 bases; bases without a gene match: 12. From cysteine to phenylalanine, the CDR3 is 17 amino acids long. Just CDR3 DNA is preserved here, 51 bases in frame from base 1.